This TCR beta chain was documented in a study of blood T cell repertoires in COVID-19 (TCRdb year 2020). In terms of the full investigation: Samples from collaborators originated in the United States, Italy and Spain and spanned both the acute and convalescent phases of COVID-19. The material from the prospective study consisted of cDNA or gDNA derived from T cells, B-cell-depleted T cells, or PBMCs. Deeply sampled blood TCRbeta repertoires from subjects exposed to, actively infected with, or recovered from COVID-19 were included in the dataset. A freely available public database, intended as a resource for researchers studying the immune response to SARS-CoV-2, is where the repertoires were released. The samples were drawn from the first 160 participants of the ongoing ImmuneRACE study and from more than 1,000 subjects provided by 6 global collaborators. The sample metadata nearly always contained a de-identified subject ID, COVID-19 status, age in years and sex. Where HLA class I and class II types were available, the types were taken from metadata supplied by the sample provider, not from assay-based typing.

TCRbeta CDR3 regions were amplified from genomic DNA using the immunoSEQ Assay, a bias-controlled multiplex PCR. Per the original workflow: The number of nucleated cells in each sample was estimated by amplification of reference gene primers within the assay. To quantify the absolute abundance of each unique TCRbeta CDR3 rearrangement, sequence reads were collapsed and filtered. For each sample, productive Simpson clonality was calculated by taking the square root of Simpson's diversity index across productive rearrangements. Sourced from immuneACCESS, this table was stored by TCRdb with only in-frame sequences that have V and J called. A share of the clones is absent; for the studies checked, an unresolved V gene accounts for under half, and the remainder has no known explanation. The V and J calls and clone size come from that table; D and trimming were worked out from the DNA. In all, the sample holds approximately 85,000 clones, and more than 80% of those were seen once. About 30% of the sample is taken by the ten largest.

Worth noting for this clone: Its antigen is currently not known. Nothing much larger sits one base from this clone, and base qualities are not available.

Whole blood was collected in K2EDTA tubes by collaborating institutions according to the institutions' own protocols. For TCRbeta analysis, collaborators shipped samples in one of three forms: frozen whole blood, isolated PBMCs, or DNA extracted from either of those sample types. Measured from the cysteine to the phenylalanine, the CDR3 is 14 residues long. Of the read, only the CDR3 DNA is kept; its 42 bases are in frame from base 1. Taken from the germline V gene (reference sequence), the CDR1 and CDR2 loops are LNHNV and YYDKDF. Trimmed from V: 8 bases; trimmed from J: 6 bases; junction bases lacking a gene match: 7. Broad study findings and their caveats: Clinical and demographic metadata were provided uncurated, with the amount varying by source and participant.

This clonotype was sampled from a man between 50 and 59 years old with active or convalescent COVID-19. The chain uses TRBV15 and TRBJ1-5; TRBD1 aligns with 10 central bases. The sequenced material came from peripheral blood. The DNA is TGTGCCACCGCGGCGGGACAGGGGACTCAGCCCCAGCATTTT. Its coded protein is CATAAGQGTQPQHF. Extended through the reference TRBV15 and TRBJ1-5 proteins, this CDR3 yields the full variable domain: DAMVIQNPRYQVTQFGKPVTLSCSQTLNHNVMYWYQQKSSQAPKLLFHYYDKDFNNEADTPDNFQSRRPNTSFCFLDIRSPGLGDTAMYLCATAAGQGTQPQHFGDGTRLSIL.